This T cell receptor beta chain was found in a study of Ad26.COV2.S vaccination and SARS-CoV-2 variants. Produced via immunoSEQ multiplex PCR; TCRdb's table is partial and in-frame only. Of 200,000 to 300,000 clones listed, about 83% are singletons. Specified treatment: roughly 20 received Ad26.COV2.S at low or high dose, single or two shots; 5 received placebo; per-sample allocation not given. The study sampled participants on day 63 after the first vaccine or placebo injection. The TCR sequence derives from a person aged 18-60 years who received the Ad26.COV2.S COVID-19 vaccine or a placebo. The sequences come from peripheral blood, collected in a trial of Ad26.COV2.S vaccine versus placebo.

The CDR3 DNA sequence: TGCAGTGCGAGTAGGACTCAGTACCAAGAGACCCAGTACTTC. Translation: CSASRTQYQETQYF. This sequence joins TRBV20-1 and TRBJ2-5, with D possibly being TRBD2 (5 bases). This CDR3 region has 14 residues. Trimming removed 6 bases from V and 0 bases from J, with 14 bases in between. Germline V gene lookup returns CDR1 DFQATT and CDR2 SNEGSKA (reference sequence).